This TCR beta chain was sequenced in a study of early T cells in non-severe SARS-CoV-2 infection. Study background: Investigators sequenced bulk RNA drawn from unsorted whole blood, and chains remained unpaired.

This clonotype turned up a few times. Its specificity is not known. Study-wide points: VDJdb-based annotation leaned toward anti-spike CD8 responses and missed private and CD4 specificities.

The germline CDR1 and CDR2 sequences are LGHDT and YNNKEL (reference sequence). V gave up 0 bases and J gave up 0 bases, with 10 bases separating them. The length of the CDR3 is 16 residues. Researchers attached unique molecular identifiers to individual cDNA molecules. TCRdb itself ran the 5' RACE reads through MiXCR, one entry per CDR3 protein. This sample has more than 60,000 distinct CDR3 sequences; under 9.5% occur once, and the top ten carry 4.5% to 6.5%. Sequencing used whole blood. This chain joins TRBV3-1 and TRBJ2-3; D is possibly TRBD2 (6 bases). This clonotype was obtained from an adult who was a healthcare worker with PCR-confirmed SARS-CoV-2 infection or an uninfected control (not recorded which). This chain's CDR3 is CASSQEGLGSTDTQYF. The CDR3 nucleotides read TGTGCCAGCAGCCAAGAGGGACTGGGAAGCACAGATACGCAGTATTTT.